The clone carrying this T cell receptor (beta chain) was detected only a few times. The antigen is undetermined. A read error may account for a junction end that differs from germline. The authors ran a second PCR of about 7 to 12 cycles using a sample-barcoded 5' primer and a J-beta primer mix. TCRdb itself ran the 5' RACE reads through MiXCR, one entry per CDR3 protein. Here the sample spans some 1.8 million distinct CDR3 sequences, about 39% being singletons. The data belong to a study of blood T cells in healthy people across ages. The study, taken as a whole, reports: Per million T cells, TCR beta diversity dropped roughly linearly as age increased. Possibly confounding the expanded clonotype changes was the fact that donor CMV status was unknown.

CDR3 length: 16 residues. Germline V gives CDR1 MNHEY, CDR2 SVGAGI. The TCR was taken from a human donor in good health. The sample was blood. V is TRBV6-5 and J is TRBJ1-6; D not certain. The CDR3 coding sequence is TGTGTCAGCAGTTACGCCCTGGGGTTAGATAATTCACCCCTCCACTTT. Residues: CVSSYALGLDNSPLHF.